The next 29 T cell receptor beta chains were all read from a single sample in a study of T cells after posttransplantation cyclophosphamide (dated by TCRdb to about 2016). Libraries were constructed by the immunoSEQ multiplex PCR assay. The immuneACCESS repertoire file appears here via TCRdb, limited to in-frame rearrangements. These files lack a portion of the clones; in checked studies, under half of the deficit traces to unresolved V genes, and the cause of the others is not known. The sample profile shows tens of thousands of clones; about 90% of them were found once. Of the sample, less than 3.5% is held by the ten largest clones. Specimen: PBMCs. All receptors come from a woman aged 45-65 years in good health and a related stem cell transplant donor.

The sample holds one count of this clone. This chain links TRBV6-6 with TRBJ1-1; 7 bases match TRBD1. This CDR3 is built from 15 residues. V was pared by 0 bases and J by 1 base, with 2 bases of the junction left unmatched. In germline, CDR1 is MNHNY, CDR2 SVGAGI (reference sequence). CDR3 sequence: CASSYSGTANTEAFF. For the CDR3, the DNA is TGTGCCAGCAGTTACTCCGGGACAGCGAACACTGAAGCTTTCTTT.

V usage is TRBV30 and J usage is TRBJ2-2, with D tentatively TRBD1 (5 bases). V lost 4 bases and J 6 bases, leaving 9 bases between the germline ends. The V gene's germline CDR1 is GTSNPN and CDR2 SVGIG (reference sequence). This CDR3 contains 12 residues. The CDR3 DNA reads TGTGCCTGGAATCCAGGGCCCGGGGAGCTGTTTTTT. Its protein product is CAWNPGPGELFF.

This sequence joins TRBV5-1 and TRBJ1-1; 8 nucleotides align to TRBD1. V dropped 4 bases and J dropped 3; count of bases not matched to a gene: 8. This CDR3 has 15 amino acids. Looked up from germline, CDR1 is SGHRS and CDR2 is YFSETQ. Written as DNA, the CDR3 is TGCGCCAGCAGCAGGATGACAGGGGCGGACACTGAAGCTTTCTTT. It translates to CASSRMTGADTEAFF.

J is TRBJ2-7 and V is TRBV2; D not certain. The germline gives CDR1 SNHLY, CDR2 FYNNEI. The CDR3 consists of 12 residues. The V and J ends lost 1 base and 4 bases respectively, with 5 bases between them. Written as DNA, the CDR3 is TGTGCCAGCAGTGAAGGTTCGTACGAGCAGTACTTC. This gives the protein CASSEGSYEQYF.

This chain uses TRBV5-1 with TRBJ2-5, with 15 bases lining up with TRBD2. Germline V CDR1 and CDR2: SGHRS, YFSETQ. Germline trimming cut 4 bases from V and 5 bases from J; bases unmatched to any gene: 3. This CDR3 contains 15 residues. The CDR3 DNA reads as TGCGCCAGCAGCAGAGGGACTAGCGGGAGGGAGACCCAGTACTTC. Translating it yields CASSRGTSGRETQYF. The complete variable domain, with remaining parts taken from reference TRBV5-1 and TRBJ2-5, reads KAGVTQTPRYLIKTRGQQVTLSCSPISGHRSVSWYQQTPGQGLQFLFEYFSETQRNKGNFPGRFSGRQFSNSRSEMNVSTLELGDSALYLCASSRGTSGRETQYFGPGTRLLVL.

The chain recombines TRBV27 with TRBJ2-2; 8 bases align to TRBD1. This CDR3 is 16 amino acids long. Germline assignment: CDR1 MNHEY and CDR2 SMNVEV (reference sequence). Trimming cost V 4 bases and J 5 bases; bases outside gene matches: 9. The chain's CDR3 is CASSSLDRDATGELFF. CDR3 coding DNA: TGTGCCAGCAGTTCCCTGGACAGGGACGCAACCGGGGAGCTGTTTTTT.

The J gene is TRBJ2-7, the V gene TRBV6-4; 11 nucleotides line up with TRBD2. The germline V gene has CDR1 MRHNA and CDR2 SNTAGT. The CDR3 runs to 17 residues. With 8 bases clipped from V and 0 bases from J, the junction kept 12 bases outside the gene matches. This CDR3 is CASQKTSGKVGSYEQYF. CDR3 coding DNA: TGTGCCAGCCAGAAGACTAGCGGGAAGGTTGGCTCCTACGAGCAGTACTTC.

The V call is TRBV6-5, the J call TRBJ2-5; TRBD2 aligns across 8 bases. The CDR3 sequence is 14 residues long. After removal of 5 bases from V and 3 bases from J, the junction contained 5 bases not matched to a gene. The germline gives CDR1 MNHEY, CDR2 SVGAGI. CDR3 nucleotide sequence: TGTGCCAGCAGTCCCCCGGGACTAGAAGAGACCCAGTACTTC. This codes for CASSPPGLEETQYF.

The chain recombines TRBV18 with TRBJ1-4, with TRBD1 matching 7 bases. Germline values: CDR1 KGHSH, CDR2 LQKENI. The CDR3 contains 16 residues. The V and J ends lost 2 bases and 7 bases, in that order; junction bases with no gene match: 10. The CDR3 DNA follows: TGTGCCAGCTCACCATCCGGGACAGATGAGTCTGAAAAACTGTTTTTT. Protein product: CASSPSGTDESEKLFF.

This clone has only one observation. Written as DNA, the CDR3 is TGTGCCAGTAGTCCTGAGGTCGGGGGGGCTAACGATGAGCAGTTCTTC. Protein: CASSPEVGGANDEQFF. The V gene is TRBV19, the J gene TRBJ2-1, with 8 positions matching TRBD2. This CDR3 is built from 16 residues. V was pared by 5 bases and J by 8 bases, with 14 bases of the junction left unmatched. Per the germline V gene, CDR1 is LNHDA and CDR2 is SQIVND (reference sequence).

The chain employs TRBV12-5 and TRBJ1-3, with D tentatively TRBD1 (6 bases). CDR3 size: 20 residues. Trimming removed 2 bases from V and 0 bases from J, with 23 bases in between. Germline V gives CDR1 LGHNT, CDR2 FRNRAP. CDR3 loop: CASGLPIVDSGALSGNTIYF. The CDR3 nucleotides read TGTGCTAGTGGTTTGCCCATCGTCGATTCAGGGGCCCTCTCTGGAAACACCATATATTTT.

Here the CDR3 DNA reads TGTGCCAGCAATGGACAGGGGGCATCCGATACGCAGTATTTT. This encodes CASNGQGASDTQYF. V usage is TRBV6-6 and J usage is TRBJ2-3; 11 bases fit TRBD1. The J segment lost 6 bases and the V segment lost 7 bases, leaving 6 bases of the junction unmatched. Per germline, CDR1 MNHNY and CDR2 SVGAGI (reference sequence). This CDR3 contains 14 residues.

This chain joins TRBV5-4 and TRBJ2-2; weak D call: TRBD1 (6 bases). Germline V lookup: CDR1 SGHNT, CDR2 YYREEE (reference sequence). The ends were cut back, 4 bases at V and 6 bases at J, with 16 bases in the middle. This CDR3 spans 15 amino acids. CDR3 nucleotides: TGTGCCAGCAGCAACAGGGATATCAGGGCCGGGGAGCTGTTTTTT. As protein: CASSNRDIRAGELFF.

The chain recombines TRBV6-6 with TRBJ2-7, with no clear D. CDR1 and CDR2 (germline): MNHNY, SVGAGI (reference sequence). V lost 8 bases to trimming and J lost 3 bases, with 8 bases between them. There are 11 residues in the CDR3. CDR3 nucleotide sequence: TGTGCCAGCGGGCGAGACTACGAGCAGTACTTC. Translating gives CASGRDYEQYF.

The genes are TRBV10-2 and TRBJ1-5; D is undetermined. This CDR3 comprises 13 residues. Per the germline V gene, CDR1 is WSHSY and CDR2 is SAAADI. Trimming removed 7 bases at V and 3 bases at J, with 10 bases between. The CDR3 nucleotides are TGCGCCAGCACAAAAGCGATCAATCAGCCCCAGCATTTT. As protein: CASTKAINQPQHF.

The V call is TRBV29-1, the J call TRBJ2-5; D may be TRBD2 (5 bases). The V and J ends lost 7 bases and 7 bases respectively, with 19 bases between them. Looked up from germline, CDR1 is SQVTM and CDR2 is ANQGSEA. The CDR3 has 13 residues. The CDR3 DNA sequence: TGCAGCGCCTTTGTCGGGGTTGGAGGGACCCAGTACTTC. Translation gives CSAFVGVGGTQYF.

This chain connects TRBV7-6 to TRBJ2-3; 12 nucleotides agree with TRBD2. The CDR3 is 17 residues long. V lost 5 bases to trimming and J lost 4 bases; unmatched junction nucleotides: 10. Looked up from germline, CDR1 is SGHVS and CDR2 is FNYEAQ. The DNA of the CDR3 is TGTGCCAGCAGCCGCTCTAGCGGGAGGGCGGTTTCAGATACGCAGTATTTT. Its translation: CASSRSSGRAVSDTQYF.

The CDR3 spells CASSWGQRHYEQYF. The CDR3 nucleotides read TGTGCCAGCAGTTGGGGACAGAGACACTACGAGCAGTACTTC. This chain connects TRBV6-5 to TRBJ2-7, with 7 nucleotides matching TRBD1. CDR3 length equals 14 residues. After removal of 4 bases from V and 3 bases from J, the junction contained 6 bases not matched to a gene. Germline assignment: CDR1 MNHEY and CDR2 SVGAGI.

The V gene is TRBV5-1, the J gene TRBJ2-7; TRBD1 agrees at 8 bases. The CDR3 has 15 residues. The germline V gene has CDR1 SGHRS and CDR2 YFSETQ. After removal of 4 bases from V and 2 bases from J, the junction contained 8 bases not matched to a gene. The chain's CDR3 is CASSNPQGQAYEQYF. CDR3 bases: TGCGCCAGCAGCAACCCCCAGGGACAGGCCTACGAGCAGTACTTC.

This chain joins TRBV27 and TRBJ2-1; D is unclear. Trimming stripped 3 bases from V and 6 bases from J, with 15 bases between. Germline V CDR1 and CDR2: MNHEY, SMNVEV (reference sequence). The CDR3 runs to 15 residues. CDR3 amino acids: CASSLSRFHSNEQFF. The CDR3 bases are TGTGCCAGCAGTTTGTCGCGGTTCCACTCCAATGAGCAGTTCTTC.

The genes are TRBV5-1 and TRBJ1-4, with D hard to call. The CDR3 spans 15 residues. Deletions cut 0 bases from V and 1 base from J, with 7 bases between. Per the germline V gene, CDR1 is SGHRS and CDR2 is YFSETQ. The DNA for the CDR3 is TGCGCCAGCAGCTTGGCTGGAGTAACTAATGAAAAACTGTTTTTT. It codes for CASSLAGVTNEKLFF.

CDR3 nucleotides: TGTGCCAGCAGCTCCCCACTGAAGAACACTGAAGCTTTCTTT. Protein: CASSSPLKNTEAFF. The chain carries TRBV11-2 and TRBJ1-1; D remains ambiguous. V shed 4 bases and J shed 1 base, with 10 bases lying between them. Germline lookup yields CDR1 SGHAT and CDR2 FQNNGV. This CDR3 contains 14 residues. The full variable domain, with the rest looked up from reference TRBV11-2 and TRBJ1-1, is EAGVAQSPRYKIIEKRQSVAFWCNPISGHATLYWYQQILGQGPKLLIQFQNNGVVDDSQLPKDRFSAERLKGVDSTLKIQPAKLEDSAVYLCASSSPLKNTEAFFGQGTRLTVV.

This chain links TRBV6-1 with TRBJ1-1; D is perhaps TRBD1 (5 bases). Looked up from germline, CDR1 is MNHNS and CDR2 is SASEGT. This CDR3 has 15 amino acids. The V end lost 5 bases, the J end lost 0 bases, and 13 bases lay between the germline ends. The CDR3 protein is CASSTRQYMNTEAFF. As DNA, the CDR3 is TGTGCCAGCAGTACCCGACAGTACATGAACACTGAAGCTTTCTTT.

The chain recombines TRBV2 with TRBJ2-3, with D unclear. This CDR3 is 18 amino acids long. Germline CDR1 is SNHLY and CDR2 is FYNNEI. The V end lost 1 base, the J end lost 0 bases, and 17 bases lay between the germline ends. CDR3 loop: CASSEGDFSFYSTDTQYF. The CDR3 DNA sequence: TGTGCCAGCAGTGAAGGTGACTTCTCCTTTTATAGCACAGATACGCAGTATTTT.

This clone has just a few counts. This chain links TRBV18 with TRBJ2-3, with D hard to call. Germline V lookup: CDR1 KGHSH, CDR2 LQKENI. This CDR3 is built from 12 residues. The V end was cut by 4 bases, the J end by 6 bases, with 8 bases between. CDR3 loop: CASSQPQDTQYF. The CDR3, as DNA: TGTGCCAGCTCACAACCACAGGATACGCAGTATTTT.

This clone was found once. This chain connects TRBV19 to TRBJ2-7; the match to TRBD1 covers 10 bases. Looked up from germline, CDR1 is LNHDA and CDR2 is SQIVND (reference sequence). The CDR3 spans 15 residues. V lost 5 bases, J lost 3 bases, and 7 bases stayed unmatched. CDR3 in amino acids: CASSVLGTGVYEQYF. For the CDR3, the DNA is TGTGCCAGTAGTGTCCTCGGGACAGGGGTCTACGAGCAGTACTTC.

This clone was seen only once. This rearrangement joins TRBV19 to TRBJ2-1; 12 nucleotides align to TRBD2. The CDR3 runs 17 residues. CDR1 and CDR2 (germline): LNHDA, SQIVND (reference sequence). V gave up 6 bases and J gave up 7 bases; unmatched junction bases: 13. The CDR3 protein is CASSPIRLAGALNEQFF. CDR3 coding DNA: TGTGCCAGTAGCCCGATCCGACTAGCGGGGGCCCTTAATGAGCAGTTCTTC.

The gene calls are TRBV10-3 and TRBJ1-1; 9 bases fit TRBD1. V shed 6 bases, J shed 5 bases, and the junction held 7 bases outside the gene matches. In germline, CDR1 is ENHRY, CDR2 SYGVKD. This CDR3 region has 14 residues. As DNA, the CDR3 is TGTGCCATCAGGGGACAGGGCGGTAGGACTGAAGCTTTCTTT. Amino acid sequence: CAIRGQGGRTEAFF.

This clone showed up just a few times. The chain has TRBV9 and TRBJ1-6; possibly TRBD1 for D (5 bases). V lost 2 bases and J lost 8, with 14 bases in between. Per germline, CDR1 SGDLS and CDR2 YYNGEE. CDR3 length: 15 residues. The CDR3 is CASSVDPRVYSPLHF. The CDR3, as DNA: TGTGCCAGCAGCGTCGACCCCAGGGTATATTCACCCCTCCACTTT.